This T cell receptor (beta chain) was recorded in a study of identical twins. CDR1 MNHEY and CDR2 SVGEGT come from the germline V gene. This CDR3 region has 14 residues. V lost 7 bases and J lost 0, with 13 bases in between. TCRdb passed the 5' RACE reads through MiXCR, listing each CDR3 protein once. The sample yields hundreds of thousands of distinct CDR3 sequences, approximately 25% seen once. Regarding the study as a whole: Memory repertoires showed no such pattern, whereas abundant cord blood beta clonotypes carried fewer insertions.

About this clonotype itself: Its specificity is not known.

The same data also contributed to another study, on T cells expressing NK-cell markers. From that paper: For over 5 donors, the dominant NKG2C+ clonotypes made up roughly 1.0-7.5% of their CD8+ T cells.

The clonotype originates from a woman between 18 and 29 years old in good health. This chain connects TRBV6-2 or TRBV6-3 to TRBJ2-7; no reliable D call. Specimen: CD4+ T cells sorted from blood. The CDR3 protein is CASTLTRSSYEQYF. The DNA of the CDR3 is TGTGCCAGCACCTTGACGAGGAGCTCCTACGAGCAGTACTTC.